This TCR beta chain is from a study of T cell repertoires and HLA-DP antigens. Remarks on this clone: The antigen remains undetermined.

Amplification used primers for 54 TRBV and 13 TRBJ segments. Sequencing used immunoSEQ multiplex PCR; TCRdb keeps in-frame clones, though not all of them. The sample contains approximately 73,000 clones, roughly 77% of which appear only once. Negative selection yielded untouched CD4+ T cells of average roughly 98% purity. From germline, CDR1 is LNHDA and CDR2 SQIVND (reference sequence). The CDR3 length is 15 residues. V lost 4 bases and J lost 4; bases outside the gene matches: 5. Findings and limits, study-wide: Sorted CD137+ cells had clonality roughly 0.41 against both alloantigens, versus about 0.04 pre-culture. Naive and memory CD4+ cells were analysed together, not apart.

The rearrangement joins TRBV19 to TRBJ1-5, with 9 nucleotides matching TRBD1. The sequence derives from a man aged 55 to 69 in good health and CMV-seronegative. The sequenced sample consisted of CD4+ T cells from PBMCs. CDR3 bases: TGTGCCAGTAGTAGGGGACAGGGCGGTAATCAGCCCCAGCATTTT. Translation gives CASSRGQGGNQPQHF.